This T cell receptor (beta chain) was recovered during a study of beta chain features in type 1 diabetes. Study-level points and caveats: Moderate but significant shortening of TCRB CDR3s was recorded in all four CD4+ subsets from Type 1 diabetes patients.

Every bit of the isolated RNA underwent reverse transcription, so sequencing read expressed TCRB transcripts. Generated by immunoSEQ multiplex PCR, the TCRdb table keeps only in-frame clones and is missing some. The sample lists approximately 730,000 clones; roughly 13% were seen once. The ends were cut back, 0 bases at V and 5 bases at J, with 8 bases in the middle. This CDR3 region has 13 residues. Looked up from germline, CDR1 is SGHDT and CDR2 is YYEEEE. This clone has just a few counts. Its antigen is currently unknown. This sequence joins TRBV5-6 and TRBJ2-5; no definite D call. Sequencing input: naive CD4+ T cells from blood. The TCR was taken from a man aged 18 to 30 with type 1 diabetes. In DNA form, the CDR3 reads TGTGCCAGCAGCTTGGGTAGTTTGGAGACCCAGTACTTC. Encoded protein: CASSLGSLETQYF.